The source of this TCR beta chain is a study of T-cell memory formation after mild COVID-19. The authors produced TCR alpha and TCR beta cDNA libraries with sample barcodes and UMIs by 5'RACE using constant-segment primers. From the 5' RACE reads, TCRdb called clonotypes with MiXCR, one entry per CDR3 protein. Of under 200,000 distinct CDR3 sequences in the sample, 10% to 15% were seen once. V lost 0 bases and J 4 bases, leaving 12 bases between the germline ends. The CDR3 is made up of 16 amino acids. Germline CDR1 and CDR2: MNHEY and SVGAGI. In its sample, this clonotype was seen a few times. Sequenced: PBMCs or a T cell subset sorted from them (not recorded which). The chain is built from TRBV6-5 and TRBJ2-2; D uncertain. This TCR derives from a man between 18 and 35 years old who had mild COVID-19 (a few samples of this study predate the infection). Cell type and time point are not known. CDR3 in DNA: TGTGCCAGCAGTTACTCGATTATGGCAAGCACCGGGGAGCTGTTTTTT. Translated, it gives CASSYSIMASTGELFF.